This TCR beta chain stems from a study of T cells in Graves' hyperthyroidism and ophthalmopathy. Germline values: CDR1 GTSNPN, CDR2 SVGIG (reference sequence). The germline V and J ends were trimmed by 5 bases and 0 bases, with 14 bases remaining between them. The CDR3 is 14 amino acids. Amplified TCR beta CDR3 regions came from RNA transcripts. During a first-round RT-PCR of the TCR CDR3, the HTBI primer set was used. TCRdb reanalysed the multiplex PCR reads using MiXCR and keeps one entry per CDR3 protein. Of more than 450,000 distinct CDR3 sequences detected, nearly 20% appear once; the ten largest clones hold approximately 50%.

This chain links TRBV30 with TRBJ2-7; D possibly matches TRBD1 or TRBD2 (5 bases each). The receptor's source is a man aged 35 to 55 with Graves' ophthalmopathy. The specimen was blood. CDR3 loop: CAWSRDRSSYEQYF. The CDR3 bases are TGTGCCTGGTCCCGGGACCGGAGCTCCTACGAGCAGTACTTC.